Each of the 21 T cell receptor beta chains below was sequenced from the same sample in a study of T cells in Graves' hyperthyroidism and ophthalmopathy. The investigators amplified TCR beta CDR3 regions from RNA transcripts. HTBI primers were used for first-round RT-PCR of the TCR CDR3. One entry per CDR3 protein, called by TCRdb with MiXCR from the multiplex PCR reads. The sample has around 500,000 distinct CDR3 sequences; roughly 23% are singletons. The sample was blood. The receptors here all came from a woman in her seventies with Graves' ophthalmopathy.

This clonotype was detected ten times or more. This chain uses TRBV30 with TRBJ1-1; D gene unclear. Between the trimmed V and J ends, which lost 0 bases and 1 base, there was a span of 6 bases. From germline, CDR1 is GTSNPN and CDR2 SVGIG (reference sequence). This CDR3 is built from 13 residues. The CDR3 sequence is CAWSVGQNTEAFF. CDR3 nucleotide sequence: TGTGCCTGGAGTGTGGGTCAGAACACTGAAGCTTTCTTT.

The chain carries TRBV7-8 and TRBJ2-1, with a possible D match to TRBD2 (5 bases). The CDR3 loop spans 15 amino acids. Germline V gene data show CDR1 as SGHVS and CDR2 as FQNEAQ. V was shortened by 4 bases and J by 1 base, with 11 bases between the two germline ends. The CDR3 loop is CASSSLSVSYNEQFF. The CDR3 nucleotides are TGTGCCAGCAGCTCCCTTAGCGTATCCTACAATGAGCAGTTCTTC.

The gene calls are TRBV3-1 and TRBJ2-7; 8 bases match TRBD1. With 6 bases clipped from V and 0 bases from J, the junction kept 4 bases outside the gene matches. This CDR3 spans 14 amino acids. CDR1 and CDR2 (germline): LGHDT, YNNKEL (reference sequence). The CDR3 protein is CASRRQGFSYEQYF. The CDR3 coding sequence is TGTGCCAGCAGGCGACAGGGGTTCTCCTACGAGCAGTACTTC.

The chain recombines TRBV2 with TRBJ2-2; a weak D match, TRBD2 (6 bases). Germline lookup yields CDR1 SNHLY and CDR2 FYNNEI. The CDR3 is 13 residues long. V was pared by 10 bases and J by 1 base, with 10 bases between. The CDR3 reads CAIREMNTGELFF. The CDR3 nucleotides read TGTGCCATACGGGAGATGAACACCGGGGAGCTGTTTTTT.

This clonotype was seen many times. The genes are TRBV3-1 and TRBJ2-3, with D unresolved. V gave up 3 bases and J gave up 3 bases, with 7 bases separating them. CDR1 is LGHDT and CDR2 is YNNKEL in the germline V gene (reference sequence). The length of the CDR3 is 13 residues. CDR3 region: CASSHSETDTQYF. The CDR3 bases are TGTGCCAGCAGCCACTCGGAGACAGATACGCAGTATTTT.

The V call is TRBV6-1, the J call TRBJ1-2; 7 positions match TRBD1. This CDR3 is 15 amino acids long. The V and J ends lost 4 bases and 4 bases, in that order; junction bases with no gene match: 9. Germline CDR1 is MNHNS and CDR2 is SASEGT. The CDR3 bases are TGTGCCAGCAGTGCAACGGGGGGACAGACCTATGGCTACACCTTC. Translation gives CASSATGGQTYGYTF.

This clonotype was seen just once. This chain links TRBV30 with TRBJ2-1, with 9 positions matching TRBD1. V dropped 4 bases and J dropped 15; count of bases not matched to a gene: 10. The germline CDR1 and CDR2 sequences are GTSNPN and SVGIG (reference sequence). The length of the CDR3 is 12 residues. CDR3 in DNA: TGTGCCTGGAATAGGGACAGGGAGAGCTCGTTCTTC. Its translation: CAWNRDRESSFF.

The genes are TRBV2 and TRBJ2-1, with 8 bases lining up with TRBD2. The ends lost 4 bases at V and 7 bases at J; junction bases unmatched: 6. Germline V CDR1 and CDR2: SNHLY, FYNNEI. The CDR3 extends over 14 amino acids. CDR3 region: CASSVKRGGNEQFF. The CDR3 DNA is TGTGCCAGCAGTGTTAAACGGGGGGGAAATGAGCAGTTCTTC.

The table lists this clonotype with a few counts. This sequence joins TRBV10-3 and TRBJ2-2; D gene unclear. The CDR3 covers 15 residues. The V gene lost 5 bases and the J gene lost 0 bases, with 10 bases spanning the gap. Germline CDR1 and CDR2: ENHRY and SYGVKD. CDR3 sequence: CAISLRTANTGELFF. CDR3 bases: TGTGCCATCAGTCTACGGACGGCGAACACCGGGGAGCTGTTTTTT.

This chain joins TRBV5-1 and TRBJ2-5, with 11 positions matching TRBD2. V dropped 3 bases and J dropped 4; count of bases not matched to a gene: 5. There are 15 residues in the CDR3. Germline V gives CDR1 SGHRS, CDR2 YFSETQ. In DNA, the CDR3 is TGCGCCAGCAGCTCAGGAGGACTAGCGGGAGAGACCCAGTACTTC. It encodes CASSSGGLAGETQYF.

This clonotype has ten or more counts. The V call is TRBV2, the J call TRBJ2-7, with TRBD1 identical over 8 bases. The V segment lost 6 bases and the J segment 3 bases; nucleotides outside the gene matches: 7. This CDR3 has 14 residues. The germline V gene encodes CDR1 SNHLY and CDR2 FYNNEI. The CDR3 reads CASRAGTGIYEQYF. CDR3 coding DNA: TGTGCCAGCAGGGCCGGGACAGGTATCTACGAGCAGTACTTC.

DNA for the CDR3: TGTGCCAGCAGCTTCCGGCAGGGGGCGACTGAGCAGTTCTTC. Translated, it gives CASSFRQGATEQFF. The V and J genes are TRBV9 and TRBJ2-1; 8 bases fit TRBD1. This CDR3 is built from 14 residues. Losses at the gene ends were 4 bases for V and 9 bases for J; bases not matched to a gene: 9. Germline values: CDR1 SGDLS, CDR2 YYNGEE.

At least ten counts were recorded for this clonotype. CDR3 nucleotide sequence: TGTGCCAGCAGCCGTGAGACGAACACTGAAGCTTTCTTT. Amino acids: CASSRETNTEAFF. The chain uses TRBV7-2 and TRBJ1-1, with unresolved D. The CDR3 consists of 13 residues. Germline V gene lookup returns CDR1 SGHTA and CDR2 FQGNSA. V lost 5 bases, J lost 1 base, and 8 bases lay in between.

This clonotype was seen at least ten times. V usage is TRBV7-6 and J usage is TRBJ2-7, with 7 bases that match TRBD1. The V gene end was trimmed by 3 bases and the J gene end by 5 bases; junction bases not matched to a gene: 1. Germline V gene data show CDR1 as SGHVS and CDR2 as FNYEAQ. The CDR3 has 12 amino acids. This CDR3 reads CASSLTGNEQYF. The CDR3 nucleotides are TGTGCCAGCAGCTTGACAGGGAACGAGCAGTACTTC.

Comments on this clonotype: One end of the junction does not line up with germline, which may come from a read error. This chain joins TRBV7-7 and TRBJ2-5; D may be TRBD1 or TRBD2 (5 bases each). This CDR3 region has 14 residues. CDR1 is SSHAT, CDR2 FNYEAQ, per germline (reference sequence). The CDR3 loop reads CASSSGTVAVTQYF. The CDR3 nucleotides are TGTGCTAGCAGCTCCGGGACGGTGGCCGTGACCCAGTACTTC.

This clonotype was counted ten times or more. V and J are TRBV7-2 and TRBJ2-5; D is uncertain. This CDR3 spans 17 amino acids. Germline V gives CDR1 SGHTA, CDR2 FQGNSA. Trimming pared 0 bases from V and 5 bases from J, leaving 19 bases between. The CDR3 reads CASSLAGTPAGWETQYF. Written as DNA, the CDR3 is TGTGCCAGCAGCTTAGCGGGTACCCCGGCTGGGTGGGAGACCCAGTACTTC.

V gene TRBV20-1 combines with J gene TRBJ2-7; 7 bases align to TRBD1. The V gene's germline CDR1 is DFQATT and CDR2 SNEGSKA (reference sequence). The J segment lost 3 bases and the V segment lost 6 bases, leaving 8 bases of the junction unmatched. This CDR3 is built from 13 residues. Here the CDR3 DNA reads TGCAGTGCACGTGGGACAGCTTTCTACGAGCAGTACTTC. It translates to CSARGTAFYEQYF.

This clonotype was picked up many times. The CDR3 nucleotides are TGTGCCAGGCCTCAAAATCGTCCTGGGGTCTTAACAGATACGCAGTATTTT. As protein: CARPQNRPGVLTDTQYF. The rearrangement uses TRBV7-3 and TRBJ2-3; D remains unclear. The CDR3 sequence is 17 residues long. Per germline, CDR1 SGHTA and CDR2 FQGTGA. The V and J ends lost 9 bases and 3 bases respectively, with 25 bases between them.

The chain uses TRBV19 and TRBJ1-1; 7 bases agree with TRBD1. V trimming: 7 bases; J trimming: 5 bases; junction bases outside the gene matches: 13. The CDR3 has 15 amino acids. CDR1 is LNHDA, CDR2 SQIVND, per germline (reference sequence). The CDR3 sequence is CASTITGEVATEAFF. The CDR3 DNA sequence: TGTGCCAGTACCATAACAGGGGAGGTCGCAACTGAAGCTTTCTTT.

This chain uses TRBV9 with TRBJ2-3, with D possibly TRBD2 on 5 matching bases. Trimming stripped 4 bases from V and 1 base from J, with 16 bases between. The CDR3 contains 16 residues. The germline gives CDR1 SGDLS, CDR2 YYNGEE. In DNA form, the CDR3 reads TGTGCCAGCAGCCGATTTGTGGGAGAGGGCACAGATACGCAGTATTTT. Amino acids: CASSRFVGEGTDTQYF.

There are a few counts of this clonotype. V usage is TRBV3-1 and J usage is TRBJ2-7, with TRBD2 matching over 9 bases. CDR3 length equals 17 residues. The germline CDR1 and CDR2 sequences are LGHDT and YNNKEL (reference sequence). Trimming cost V 4 bases and J 0 bases; bases outside gene matches: 10. CDR3 DNA sequence: TGTGCCAGCAGCCCGTTCGCTAGCGGGACCTACTCCTACGAGCAGTACTTC. This translates into CASSPFASGTYSYEQYF.